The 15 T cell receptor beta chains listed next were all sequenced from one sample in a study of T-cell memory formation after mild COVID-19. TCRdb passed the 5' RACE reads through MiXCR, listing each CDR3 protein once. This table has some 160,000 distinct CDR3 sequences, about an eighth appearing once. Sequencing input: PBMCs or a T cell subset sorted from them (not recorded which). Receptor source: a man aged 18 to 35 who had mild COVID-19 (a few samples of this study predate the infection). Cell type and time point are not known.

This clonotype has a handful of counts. CDR3 coding DNA: TGCGCCAGCAGCCAAGCCGATCTAGCGGGGGCCACAGATACGCAGTATTTT. Translated, it gives CASSQADLAGATDTQYF. The chain recombines TRBV4-1 with TRBJ2-3; 10 bases are a match to TRBD2. V lost 1 base to trimming and J lost 2 bases; unmatched junction nucleotides: 6. This CDR3 is 17 amino acids long. Germline CDR1 MGHRA, CDR2 YSYEKL.

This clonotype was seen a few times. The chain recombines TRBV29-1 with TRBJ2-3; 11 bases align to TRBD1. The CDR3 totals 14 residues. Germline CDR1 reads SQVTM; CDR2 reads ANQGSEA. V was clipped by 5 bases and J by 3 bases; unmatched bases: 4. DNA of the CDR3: TGCAGCGTTAGGACAGGGGGCAGGACAGATACGCAGTATTTT. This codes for CSVRTGGRTDTQYF.

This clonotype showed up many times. The CDR3 reads CSASVPSSGPYEQYF. CDR3 nucleotides: TGCAGTGCTAGTGTTCCGTCTAGCGGACCCTACGAGCAGTACTTC. The chain joins TRBV20-1 to TRBJ2-7, with 7 bases aligning to TRBD2. CDR1 is DFQATT and CDR2 is SNEGSKA in the germline V gene (reference sequence). The V and J ends lost 3 bases and 2 bases, in that order; junction bases with no gene match: 10. The CDR3 runs to 15 residues.

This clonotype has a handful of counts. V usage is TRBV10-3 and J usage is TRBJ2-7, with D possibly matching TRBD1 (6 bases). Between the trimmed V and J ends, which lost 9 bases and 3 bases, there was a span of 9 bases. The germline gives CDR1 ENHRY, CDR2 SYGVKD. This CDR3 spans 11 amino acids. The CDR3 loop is CAISQGYEQYV. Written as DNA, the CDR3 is TGTGCCATTTCACAGGGCTACGAGCAGTACGTC.

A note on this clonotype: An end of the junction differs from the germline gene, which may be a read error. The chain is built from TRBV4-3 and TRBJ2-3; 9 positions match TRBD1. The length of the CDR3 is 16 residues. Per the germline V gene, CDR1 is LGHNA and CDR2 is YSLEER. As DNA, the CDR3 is TGCGCCAGCAGCCTCCCCGGGACAGGGTGCACATATACGCAGTATTTT. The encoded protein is CASSLPGTGCTYTQYF.

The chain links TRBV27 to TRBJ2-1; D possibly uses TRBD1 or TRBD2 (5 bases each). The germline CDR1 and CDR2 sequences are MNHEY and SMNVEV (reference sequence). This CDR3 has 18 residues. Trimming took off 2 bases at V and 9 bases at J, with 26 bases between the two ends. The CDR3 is CASSLNNPGQGVGSEQFF. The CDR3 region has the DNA TGTGCCAGCAGTTTAAATAATCCAGGGCAGGGAGTAGGGAGTGAGCAGTTCTTC.

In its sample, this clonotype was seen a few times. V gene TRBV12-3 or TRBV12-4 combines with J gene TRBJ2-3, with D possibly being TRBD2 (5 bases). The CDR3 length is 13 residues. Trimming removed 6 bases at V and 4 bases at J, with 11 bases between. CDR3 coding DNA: TGTGCCAGCAGCCGGGATGGGGCAGATACGCAGTATTTT. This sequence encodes CASSRDGADTQYF.

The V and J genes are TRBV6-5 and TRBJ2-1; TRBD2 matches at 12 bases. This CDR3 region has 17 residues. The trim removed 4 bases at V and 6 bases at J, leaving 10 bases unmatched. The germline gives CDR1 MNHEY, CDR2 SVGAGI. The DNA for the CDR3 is TGTGCCAGCAGTTCGCTTTTGTGGACTAGCGGGGCCAATGAGCAGTTCTTC. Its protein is CASSSLLWTSGANEQFF.

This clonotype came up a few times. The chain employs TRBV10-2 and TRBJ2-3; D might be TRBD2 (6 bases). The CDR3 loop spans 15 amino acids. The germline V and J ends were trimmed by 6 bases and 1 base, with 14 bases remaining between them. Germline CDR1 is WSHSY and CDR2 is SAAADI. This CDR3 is CASRRTSSGTDTQYF. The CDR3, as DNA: TGCGCCAGCAGGCGCACTAGCTCTGGCACAGATACGCAGTATTTT.

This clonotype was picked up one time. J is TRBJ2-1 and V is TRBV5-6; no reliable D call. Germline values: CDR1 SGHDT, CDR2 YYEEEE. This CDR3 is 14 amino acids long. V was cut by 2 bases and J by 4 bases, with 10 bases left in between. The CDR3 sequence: CASSFGVPYNEQFF. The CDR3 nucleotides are TGTGCCAGCAGCTTTGGGGTCCCATACAATGAGCAGTTCTTC.

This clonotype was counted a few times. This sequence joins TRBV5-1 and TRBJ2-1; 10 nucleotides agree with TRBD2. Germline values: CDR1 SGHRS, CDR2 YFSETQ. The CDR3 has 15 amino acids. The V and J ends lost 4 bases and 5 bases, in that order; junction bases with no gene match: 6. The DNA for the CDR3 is TGCGCCAGCAGCAAACTAAGCGGGGGGGACAATGAGCAGTTCTTC. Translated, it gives CASSKLSGGDNEQFF.

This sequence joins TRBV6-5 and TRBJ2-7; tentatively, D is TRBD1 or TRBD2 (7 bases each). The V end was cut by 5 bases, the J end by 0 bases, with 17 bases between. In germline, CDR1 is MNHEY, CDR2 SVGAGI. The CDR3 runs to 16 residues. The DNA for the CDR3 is TGTGCCAGCAGTCGGGACCCAGGGGGGGGCTCCTACGAGCAGTACTTC. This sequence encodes CASSRDPGGGSYEQYF.

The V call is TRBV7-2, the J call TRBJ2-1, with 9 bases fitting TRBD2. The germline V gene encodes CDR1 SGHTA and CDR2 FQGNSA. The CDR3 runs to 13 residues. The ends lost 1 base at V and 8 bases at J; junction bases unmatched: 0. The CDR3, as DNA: TGTGCCAGCAGCTTAGGCGGGGGGGATGAGCAGTTCTTC. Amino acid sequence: CASSLGGGDEQFF.

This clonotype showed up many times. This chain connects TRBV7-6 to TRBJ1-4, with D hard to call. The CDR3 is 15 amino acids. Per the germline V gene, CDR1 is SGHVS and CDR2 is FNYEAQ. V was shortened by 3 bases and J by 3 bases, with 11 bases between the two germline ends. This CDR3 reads CASSFGGSANEKLFF. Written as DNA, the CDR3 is TGTGCCAGCAGCTTCGGAGGGTCGGCTAATGAAAAACTGTTTTTT.

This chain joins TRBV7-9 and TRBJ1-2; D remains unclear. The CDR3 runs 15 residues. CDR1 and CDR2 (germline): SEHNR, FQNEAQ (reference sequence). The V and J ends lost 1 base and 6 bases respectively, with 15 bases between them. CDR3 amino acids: CASSLGAVASDGYTF. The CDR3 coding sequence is TGTGCCAGCAGCTTAGGGGCCGTCGCGTCCGATGGCTACACCTTC.